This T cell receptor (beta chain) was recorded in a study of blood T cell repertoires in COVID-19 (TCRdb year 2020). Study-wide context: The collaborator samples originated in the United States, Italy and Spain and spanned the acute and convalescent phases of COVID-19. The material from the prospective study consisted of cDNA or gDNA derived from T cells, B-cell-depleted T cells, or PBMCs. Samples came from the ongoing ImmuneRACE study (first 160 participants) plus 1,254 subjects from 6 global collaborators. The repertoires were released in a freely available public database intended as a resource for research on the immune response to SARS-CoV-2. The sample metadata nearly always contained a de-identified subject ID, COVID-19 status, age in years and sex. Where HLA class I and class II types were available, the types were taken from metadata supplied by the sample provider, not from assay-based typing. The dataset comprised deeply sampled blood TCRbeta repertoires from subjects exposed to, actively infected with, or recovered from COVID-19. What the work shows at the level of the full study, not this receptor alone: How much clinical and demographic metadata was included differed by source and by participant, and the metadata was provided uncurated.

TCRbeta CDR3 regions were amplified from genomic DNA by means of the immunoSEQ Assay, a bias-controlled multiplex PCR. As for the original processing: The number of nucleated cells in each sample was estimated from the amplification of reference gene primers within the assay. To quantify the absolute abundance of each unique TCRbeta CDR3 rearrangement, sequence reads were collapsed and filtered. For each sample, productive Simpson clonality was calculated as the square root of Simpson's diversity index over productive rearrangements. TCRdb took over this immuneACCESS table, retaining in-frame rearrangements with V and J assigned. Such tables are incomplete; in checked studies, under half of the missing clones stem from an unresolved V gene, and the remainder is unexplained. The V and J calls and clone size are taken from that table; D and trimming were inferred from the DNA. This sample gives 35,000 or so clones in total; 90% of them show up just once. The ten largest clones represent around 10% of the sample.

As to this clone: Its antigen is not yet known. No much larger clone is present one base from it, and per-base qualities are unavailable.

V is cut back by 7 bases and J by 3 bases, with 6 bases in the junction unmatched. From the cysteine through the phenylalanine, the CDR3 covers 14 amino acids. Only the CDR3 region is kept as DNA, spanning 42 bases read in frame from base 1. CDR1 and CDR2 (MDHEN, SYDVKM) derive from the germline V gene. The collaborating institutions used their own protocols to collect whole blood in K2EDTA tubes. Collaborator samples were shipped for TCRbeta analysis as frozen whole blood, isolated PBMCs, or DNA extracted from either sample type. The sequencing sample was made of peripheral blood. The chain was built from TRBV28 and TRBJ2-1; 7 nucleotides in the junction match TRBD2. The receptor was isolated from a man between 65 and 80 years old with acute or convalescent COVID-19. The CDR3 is CASTWGGGYNEQFF. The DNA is TGTGCCAGCACCTGGGGGGGAGGCTACAATGAGCAGTTCTTC. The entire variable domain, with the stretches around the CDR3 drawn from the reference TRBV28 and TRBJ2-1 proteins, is DVKVTQSSRYLVKRTGEKVFLECVQDMDHENMFWYRQDPGLGLRLIYFSYDVKMKEKGDIPEGYSVSREKKERFSLILESASTNQTSMYLCASTWGGGYNEQFFGPGTRLTVL.